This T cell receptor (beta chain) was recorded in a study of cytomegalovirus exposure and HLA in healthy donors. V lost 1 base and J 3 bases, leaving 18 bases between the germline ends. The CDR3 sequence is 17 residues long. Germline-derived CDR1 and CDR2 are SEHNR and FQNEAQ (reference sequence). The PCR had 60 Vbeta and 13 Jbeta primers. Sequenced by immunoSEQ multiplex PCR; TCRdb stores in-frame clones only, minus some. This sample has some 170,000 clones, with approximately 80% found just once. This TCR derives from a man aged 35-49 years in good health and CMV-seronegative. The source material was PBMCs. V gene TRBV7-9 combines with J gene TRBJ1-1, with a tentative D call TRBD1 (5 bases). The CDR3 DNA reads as TGTGCCAGCAGCTTAGGTACAGGTGGGGCTTTGCACACTGAAGCTTTCTTT. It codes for CASSLGTGGALHTEAFF.